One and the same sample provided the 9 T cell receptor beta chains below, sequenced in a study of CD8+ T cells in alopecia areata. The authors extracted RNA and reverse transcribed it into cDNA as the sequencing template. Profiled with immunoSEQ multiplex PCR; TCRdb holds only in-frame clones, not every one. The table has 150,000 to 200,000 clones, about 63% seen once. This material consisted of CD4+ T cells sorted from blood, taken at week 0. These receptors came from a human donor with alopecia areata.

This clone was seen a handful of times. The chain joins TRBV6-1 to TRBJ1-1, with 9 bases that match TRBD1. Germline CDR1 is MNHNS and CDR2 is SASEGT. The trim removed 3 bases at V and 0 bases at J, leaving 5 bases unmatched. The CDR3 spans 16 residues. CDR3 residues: CASSDRQGVVNTEAFF. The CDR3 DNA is TGTGCCAGCAGTGACCGACAGGGGGTAGTGAACACTGAAGCTTTCTTT.

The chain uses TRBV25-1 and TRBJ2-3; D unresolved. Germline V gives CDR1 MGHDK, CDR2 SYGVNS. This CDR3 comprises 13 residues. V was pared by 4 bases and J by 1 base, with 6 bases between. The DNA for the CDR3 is TGTGCCAGCAGTGTTACAGGCACAGATACGCAGTATTTT. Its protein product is CASSVTGTDTQYF.

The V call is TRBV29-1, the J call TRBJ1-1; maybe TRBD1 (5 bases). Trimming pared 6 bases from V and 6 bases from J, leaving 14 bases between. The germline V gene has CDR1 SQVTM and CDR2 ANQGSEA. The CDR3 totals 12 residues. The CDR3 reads CSVTQGSAEAFF. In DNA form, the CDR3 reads TGCAGCGTAACCCAGGGTTCTGCTGAAGCTTTCTTT.

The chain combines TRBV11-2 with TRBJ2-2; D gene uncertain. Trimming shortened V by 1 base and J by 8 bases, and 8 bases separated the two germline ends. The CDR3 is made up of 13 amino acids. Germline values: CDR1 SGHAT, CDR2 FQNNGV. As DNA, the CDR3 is TGTGCCAGCAGCTTAGGCCTGGAGGGGGAGCTGTTTTTT. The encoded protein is CASSLGLEGELFF.

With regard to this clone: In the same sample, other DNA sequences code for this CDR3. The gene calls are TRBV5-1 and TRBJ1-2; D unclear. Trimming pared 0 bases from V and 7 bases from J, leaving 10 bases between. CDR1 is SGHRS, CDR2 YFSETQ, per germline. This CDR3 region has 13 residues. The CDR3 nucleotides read TGCGCCAGCAGCTTGGATGGGGTTAGTGGCTACACCTTC. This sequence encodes CASSLDGVSGYTF.

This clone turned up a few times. The CDR3 region is CASSQVGTGVETQYF. The CDR3, as DNA: TGCGCCAGCAGCCAGGTCGGGACAGGGGTAGAGACCCAGTACTTC. This chain joins TRBV4-1 and TRBJ2-5, with 10 nucleotides matching TRBD1. The V segment lost 3 bases and the J segment 4 bases; nucleotides outside the gene matches: 5. In germline, CDR1 is MGHRA, CDR2 YSYEKL. The CDR3 runs 15 residues.

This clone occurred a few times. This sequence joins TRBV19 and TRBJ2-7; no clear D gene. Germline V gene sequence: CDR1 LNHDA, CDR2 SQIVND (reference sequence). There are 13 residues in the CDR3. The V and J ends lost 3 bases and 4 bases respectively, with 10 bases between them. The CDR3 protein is CASSIAYRYEQYF. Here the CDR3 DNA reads TGTGCCAGTAGTATTGCGTATAGGTACGAGCAGTACTTC.

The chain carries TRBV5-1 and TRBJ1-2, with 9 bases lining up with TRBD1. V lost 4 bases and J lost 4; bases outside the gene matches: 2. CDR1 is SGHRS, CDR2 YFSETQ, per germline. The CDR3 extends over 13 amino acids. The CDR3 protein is CASSPDRGYGYTF. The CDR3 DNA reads TGCGCCAGCAGCCCGGACAGGGGCTATGGCTACACCTTC.

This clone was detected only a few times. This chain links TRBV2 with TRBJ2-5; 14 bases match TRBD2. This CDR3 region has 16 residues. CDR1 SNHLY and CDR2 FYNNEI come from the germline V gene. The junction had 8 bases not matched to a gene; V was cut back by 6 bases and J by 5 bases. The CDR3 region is CASRGLAGVLRETQYF. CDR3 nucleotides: TGTGCCAGCAGGGGACTAGCGGGGGTCCTTCGGGAGACCCAGTACTTC.